This entry describes one T cell receptor beta chain. Its target is not known. Germline assignment: CDR1 MDHEN and CDR2 SYDVKM. Germline trimming cut 2 bases from V and 4 bases from J; bases unmatched to any gene: 7. The CDR3 has 15 residues. Libraries were prepared by immunoSEQ multiplex PCR; TCRdb keeps only in-frame clonotypes and omits some of them. The sample comprises more than 300,000 clones, 86% of which are singletons, and approximately 0.8% rests with the top ten. This specimen comes from a study of cytomegalovirus exposure and HLA in healthy donors. General study points: The finding came from a later analysis; first-cohort TCR clusters tended to co-occur in the roughly 110 validation repertoires. Most TCR sequences proved rare, with some public TCRs found in many donors.

This clonotype was sampled from a woman aged 18-30 years in good health and CMV-seronegative. Sequenced material: PBMCs. This sequence joins TRBV28 and TRBJ2-5, with 7 bases aligning to TRBD2. The CDR3 coding sequence is TGTGCCAGCAGTTTAGCTAGCGGAATTCCAGAGACCCAGTACTTC. Encoded protein: CASSLASGIPETQYF.